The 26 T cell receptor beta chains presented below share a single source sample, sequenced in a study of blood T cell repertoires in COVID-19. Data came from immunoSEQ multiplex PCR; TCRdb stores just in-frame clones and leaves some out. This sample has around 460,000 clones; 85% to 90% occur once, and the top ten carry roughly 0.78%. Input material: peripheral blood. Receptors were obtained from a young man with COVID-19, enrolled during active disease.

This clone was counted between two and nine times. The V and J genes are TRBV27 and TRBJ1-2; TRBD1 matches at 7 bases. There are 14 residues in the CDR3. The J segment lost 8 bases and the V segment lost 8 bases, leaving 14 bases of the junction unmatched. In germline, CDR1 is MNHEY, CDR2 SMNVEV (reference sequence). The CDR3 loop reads CASATDRGQLGYTF. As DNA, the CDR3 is TGTGCCAGCGCTACCGATAGGGGGCAGCTGGGCTACACCTTC.

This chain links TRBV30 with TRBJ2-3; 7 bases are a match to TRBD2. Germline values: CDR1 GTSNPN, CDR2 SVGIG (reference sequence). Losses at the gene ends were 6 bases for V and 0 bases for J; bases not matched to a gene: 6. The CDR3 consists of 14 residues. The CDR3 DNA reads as TGTGCCTGTTCACTAGCGCGAAGCACAGATACGCAGTATTTT. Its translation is CACSLARSTDTQYF. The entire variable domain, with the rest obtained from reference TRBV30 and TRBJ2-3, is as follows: SQTIHQWPATLVQPVGSPLSLECTVEGTSNPNLYWYRQAAGRGLQLLFYSVGIGQISSEVPQNLSASRPQDRQFILSSKKLLLSDSGFYLCACSLARSTDTQYFGPGTRLTVL.

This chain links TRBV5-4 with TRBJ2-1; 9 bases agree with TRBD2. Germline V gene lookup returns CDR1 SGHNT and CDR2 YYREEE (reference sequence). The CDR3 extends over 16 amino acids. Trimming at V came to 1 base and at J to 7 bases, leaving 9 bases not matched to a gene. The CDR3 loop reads CASSLYRRGGGNEQFF. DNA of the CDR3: TGTGCCAGCAGCTTGTATCGGCGCGGGGGGGGGAATGAGCAGTTCTTC. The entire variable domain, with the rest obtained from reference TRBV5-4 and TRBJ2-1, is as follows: ETGVTQSPTHLIKTRGQQVTLRCSSQSGHNTVSWYQQALGQGPQFIFQYYREEENGRGNFPPRFSGLQFPNYSSELNVNALELDDSALYLCASSLYRRGGGNEQFFGPGTRLTVL.

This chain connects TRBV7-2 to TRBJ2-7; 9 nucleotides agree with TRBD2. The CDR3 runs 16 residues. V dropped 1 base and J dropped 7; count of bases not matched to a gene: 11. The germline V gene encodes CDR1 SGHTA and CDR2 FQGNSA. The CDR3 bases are TGTGCCAGCAGCTTAGAAGTGGGGACTAGCACTGAAGAGCAGTACTTC. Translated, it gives CASSLEVGTSTEEQYF.

This CDR3 reads CASRQAYELDFF. CDR3 sequence (DNA): TGTGCCAGCAGGCAGGCCTACGAATTGGATTTCTTT. The chain carries TRBV6-5 and TRBJ1-1; D gene uncertain. The CDR3 is 12 amino acids. V lost 6 bases and J 13 bases, leaving 18 bases between the germline ends. The germline V gene has CDR1 MNHEY and CDR2 SVGAGI.

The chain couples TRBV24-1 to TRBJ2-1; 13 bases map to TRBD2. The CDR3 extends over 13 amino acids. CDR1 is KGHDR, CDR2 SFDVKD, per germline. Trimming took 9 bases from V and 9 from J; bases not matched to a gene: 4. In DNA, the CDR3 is TGTGCCACCGGACTAGCGGGAGCAAGTGAGCAGTTCTTC. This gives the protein CATGLAGASEQFF.

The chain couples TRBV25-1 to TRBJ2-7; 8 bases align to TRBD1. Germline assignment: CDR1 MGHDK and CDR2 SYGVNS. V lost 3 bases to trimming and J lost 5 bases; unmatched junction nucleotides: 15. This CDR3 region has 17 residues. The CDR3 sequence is CASSDPTRGPLWDEQYF. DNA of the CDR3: TGTGCCAGCAGTGACCCTACCAGGGGGCCCCTTTGGGACGAGCAGTACTTC.

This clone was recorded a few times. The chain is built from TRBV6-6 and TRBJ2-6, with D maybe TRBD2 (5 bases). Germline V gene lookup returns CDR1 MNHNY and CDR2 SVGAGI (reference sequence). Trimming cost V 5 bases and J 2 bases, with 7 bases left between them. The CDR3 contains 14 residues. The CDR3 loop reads CASSGETGANVLTF. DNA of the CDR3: TGTGCCAGCAGTGGGGAGACTGGGGCCAACGTCCTGACTTTC.

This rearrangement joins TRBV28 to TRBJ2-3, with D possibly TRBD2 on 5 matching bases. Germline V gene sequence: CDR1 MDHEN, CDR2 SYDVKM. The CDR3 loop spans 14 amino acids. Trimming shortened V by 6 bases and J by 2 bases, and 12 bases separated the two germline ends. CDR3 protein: CASSLTTYTDTQYF. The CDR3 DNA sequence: TGTGCCAGCAGCTTGACTACCTACACAGATACGCAGTATTTT.

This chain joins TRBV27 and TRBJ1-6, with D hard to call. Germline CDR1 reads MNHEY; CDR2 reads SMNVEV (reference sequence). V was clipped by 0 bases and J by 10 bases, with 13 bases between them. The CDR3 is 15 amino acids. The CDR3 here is CASSLSGGIESPLHF. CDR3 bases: TGTGCCAGCAGTTTATCGGGAGGGATTGAGTCACCCCTCCACTTT.

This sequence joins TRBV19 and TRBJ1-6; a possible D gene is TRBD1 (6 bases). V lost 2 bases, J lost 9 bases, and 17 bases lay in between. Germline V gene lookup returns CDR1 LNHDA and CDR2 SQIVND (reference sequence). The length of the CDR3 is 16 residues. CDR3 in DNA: TGTGCCAGTAGTATAAGTCTGGACAGTACGGCTTCACCCCTCCACTTT. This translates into CASSISLDSTASPLHF. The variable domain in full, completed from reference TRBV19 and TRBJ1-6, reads DGGITQSPKYLFRKEGQNVTLSCEQNLNHDAMYWYRQDPGQGLRLIYYSQIVNDFQKGDIAEGYSVSREKKESFPLTVTSAQKNPTAFYLCASSISLDSTASPLHFGNGTRLTVT.

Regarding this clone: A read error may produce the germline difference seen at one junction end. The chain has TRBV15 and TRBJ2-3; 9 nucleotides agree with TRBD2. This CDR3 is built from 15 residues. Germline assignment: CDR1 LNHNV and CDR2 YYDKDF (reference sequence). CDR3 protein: CATSGEREVWDTQYF. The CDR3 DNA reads TGTGCCACCAGCGGAGAGCGGGAGGTTTGGGATACGCAGTATTTT.

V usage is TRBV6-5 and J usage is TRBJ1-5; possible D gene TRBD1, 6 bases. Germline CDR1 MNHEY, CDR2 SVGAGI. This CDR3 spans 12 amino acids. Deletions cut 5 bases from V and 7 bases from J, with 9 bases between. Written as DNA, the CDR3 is TGTGCCAGCAGTCACAGGGACCAGCCCCAGCATTTT. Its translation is CASSHRDQPQHF.

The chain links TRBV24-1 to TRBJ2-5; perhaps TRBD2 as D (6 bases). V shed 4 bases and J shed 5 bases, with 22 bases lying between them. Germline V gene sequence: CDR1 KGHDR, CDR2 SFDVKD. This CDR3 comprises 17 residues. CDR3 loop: CATSELKGLANTETQYF. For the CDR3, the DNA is TGTGCCACCAGTGAATTAAAGGGGCTAGCGAACACGGAGACCCAGTACTTC.

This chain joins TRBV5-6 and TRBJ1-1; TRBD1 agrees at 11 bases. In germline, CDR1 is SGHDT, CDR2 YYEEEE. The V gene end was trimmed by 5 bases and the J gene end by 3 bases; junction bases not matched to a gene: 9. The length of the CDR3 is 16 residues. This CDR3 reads CASRSGQGALYTEAFF. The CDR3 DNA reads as TGTGCCAGCAGATCTGGACAGGGGGCATTGTACACTGAAGCTTTCTTT. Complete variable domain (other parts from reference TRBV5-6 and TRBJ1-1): DAGVTQSPTHLIKTRGQQVTLRCSPKSGHDTVSWYQQALGQGPQFIFQYYEEEERQRGNFPDRFSGHQFPNYSSELNVNALLLGDSALYLCASRSGQGALYTEAFFGQGTRLTVV.

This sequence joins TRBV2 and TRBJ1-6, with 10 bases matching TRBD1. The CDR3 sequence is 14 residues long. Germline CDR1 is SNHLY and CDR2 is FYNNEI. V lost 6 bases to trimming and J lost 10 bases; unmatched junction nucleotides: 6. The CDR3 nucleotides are TGTGCCAGCAGAACCGGGACAGGGGTCTCACCCCTCCACTTT. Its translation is CASRTGTGVSPLHF.

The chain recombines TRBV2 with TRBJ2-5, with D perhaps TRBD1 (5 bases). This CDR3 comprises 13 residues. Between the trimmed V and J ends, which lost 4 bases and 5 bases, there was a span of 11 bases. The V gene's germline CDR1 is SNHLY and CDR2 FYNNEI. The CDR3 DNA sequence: TGTGCCAGCAGTGGGGCAGGGCGGGAGACCCAGTACTTC. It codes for CASSGAGRETQYF.

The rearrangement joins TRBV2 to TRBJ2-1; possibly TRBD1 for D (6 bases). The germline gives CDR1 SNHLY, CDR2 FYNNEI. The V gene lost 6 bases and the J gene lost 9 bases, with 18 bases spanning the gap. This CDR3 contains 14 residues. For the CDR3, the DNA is TGTGCCAGCAGCGCAGGGGCCTCACGAGGTGAGCAGTTCTTC. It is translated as CASSAGASRGEQFF. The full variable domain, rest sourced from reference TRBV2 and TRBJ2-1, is EPEVTQTPSHQVTQMGQEVILRCVPISNHLYFYWYRQILGQKVEFLVSFYNNEISEKSEIFDDQFSVERPDGSNFTLKIRSTKLEDSAMYFCASSAGASRGEQFFGPGTRLTVL.

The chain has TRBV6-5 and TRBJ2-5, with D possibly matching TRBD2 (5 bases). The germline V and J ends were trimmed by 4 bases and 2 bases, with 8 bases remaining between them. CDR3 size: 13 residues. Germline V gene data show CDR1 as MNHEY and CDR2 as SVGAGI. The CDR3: CASSSGIQETQYF. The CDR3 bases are TGTGCCAGCAGTTCCGGGATACAAGAGACCCAGTACTTC.

This CDR3 is CANNNRTGRDSYEQYF. CDR3 DNA: TGCGCCAACAATAACCGGACAGGTAGAGACTCCTACGAGCAGTACTTC. This rearrangement joins TRBV10-1 to TRBJ2-7; TRBD1 aligns across 7 bases. The CDR3 spans 16 residues. The germline V gene encodes CDR1 WNHNN and CDR2 SYGVQD (reference sequence). The V segment lost 10 bases and the J segment 0 bases; nucleotides outside the gene matches: 15.

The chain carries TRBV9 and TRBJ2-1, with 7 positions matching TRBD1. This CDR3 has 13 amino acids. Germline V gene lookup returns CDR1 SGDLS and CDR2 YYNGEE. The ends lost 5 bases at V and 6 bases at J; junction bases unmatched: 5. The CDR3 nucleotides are TGTGCCAGCAGTGAGACAGGGCGCAATGAGCAGTTCTTC. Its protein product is CASSETGRNEQFF.

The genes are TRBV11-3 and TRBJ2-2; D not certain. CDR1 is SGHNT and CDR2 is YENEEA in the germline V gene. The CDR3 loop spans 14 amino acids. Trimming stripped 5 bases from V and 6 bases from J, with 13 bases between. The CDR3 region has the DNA TGTGCCAGCAGCCCCTCGGCTGGGCCCGGGGAGCTGTTTTTT. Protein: CASSPSAGPGELFF.

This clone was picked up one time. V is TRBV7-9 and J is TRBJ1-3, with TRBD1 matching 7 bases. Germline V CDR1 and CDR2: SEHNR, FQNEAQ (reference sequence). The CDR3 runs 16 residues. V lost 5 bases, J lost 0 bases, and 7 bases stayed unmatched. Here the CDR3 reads CASSKGQVDSGNTIYF. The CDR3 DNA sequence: TGTGCCAGCAGCAAAGGACAGGTGGACTCTGGAAACACCATATATTTT.

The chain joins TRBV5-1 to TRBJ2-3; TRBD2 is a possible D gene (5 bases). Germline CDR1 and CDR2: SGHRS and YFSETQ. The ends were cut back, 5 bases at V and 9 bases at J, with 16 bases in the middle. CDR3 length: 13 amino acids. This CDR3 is CASRGGPEETQYF. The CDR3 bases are TGCGCCAGCAGGGGCGGGCCGGAGGAGACGCAGTATTTT.

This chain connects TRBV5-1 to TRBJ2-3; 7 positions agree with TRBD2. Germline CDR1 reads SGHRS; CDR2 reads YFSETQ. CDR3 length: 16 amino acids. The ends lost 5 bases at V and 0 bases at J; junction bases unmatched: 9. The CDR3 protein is CASSPPSGASTDTQYF. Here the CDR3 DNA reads TGCGCCAGCAGTCCTCCTAGCGGTGCTAGCACAGATACGCAGTATTTT.

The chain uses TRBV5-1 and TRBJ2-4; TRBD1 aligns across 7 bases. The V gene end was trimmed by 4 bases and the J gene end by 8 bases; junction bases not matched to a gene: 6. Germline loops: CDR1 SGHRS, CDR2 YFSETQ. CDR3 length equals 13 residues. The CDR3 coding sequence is TGCGCCAGCAGCCCGGACAGGTTCGACATTCAGTACTTC. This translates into CASSPDRFDIQYF.